This T cell receptor beta chain was identified in a study of HIV-infected children after antiretroviral therapy interruption (dated by TCRdb to between 2018 and 2021). As for the study more broadly: The study included eight children, four on planned treatment interruption and four on continuous treatment, and all eight had a CD4+ count above 500 and a viral load below 50 copies/ml. Median age was roughly 10 years in the interruption group and about 8 years in the continuous treatment group. Exposure to EBV and CMV had been recorded for most participating children. Samples from the interruption arm were taken at week 0, at week 12, at the end of interruption (week 24 or 48), and about 3 years after the study ended. For the continuous-treatment arm, samples from the corresponding weeks 0, 48 and 150 were analyzed. TCR repertoires were compared between children on planned treatment interruption and children on continuous antiretroviral treatment, alongside thymic output measurements. What the study reported, not specific to this receptor: The sorted CD45RA+ naive cells might contain minor non-naive CD45RA+ populations, such as EMRA or stem memory cells. The small number of patients is a limitation of the study, so the data should be interpreted with caution. An increase in the naive CD4+ Gini coefficient was observed by the end of treatment interruption, suggesting clonal expansion, and a return to baseline was observed by 3 years. In naive CD4+ repertoires of PTI patients, reduced CDR3 sharing between time points was observed after interruption began, whereas many sequences were found to be shared between end of interruption and 3 years later.

The treatment or condition label here, explained by the study, means: PENTA 11 planned treatment interruption arm or continuous ART arm. The participants were children from the United Kingdom between 2 and 15 years old who had been on ART with at least three drugs for 24 weeks or longer. The study required cryopreserved PBMCs containing at least 5 million viable cells, and a few candidate patients were excluded because of low viable PBMC yield. Using a FACSAria III cell sorter, naive CD4+ CD45RA+ CD45RO- T cells were FACS-sorted out of thawed PBMCs. After sorting, the cells were fixed and RNA was extracted first with the RNeasy FFPE kit and then with the RNeasy Micro kit. Reading the germline V gene gives CDR1 SGHRS and CDR2 YFSETQ. The CDR3 sequence holds 17 residues, the cysteine and phenylalanine included. Of the read, only the CDR3 DNA is kept; its 51 bases are in frame from base 1. Germline trimming: 0 bases from V, 6 bases from J; junction bases outside gene matches: 7.

Libraries were constructed by 3' RACE. TCR libraries were constructed from RNA with a 3' RACE protocol that used unique molecular identifiers to correct for PCR amplification bias. Up to 12 amplicon libraries were pooled and sequenced on an Illumina MiSeq with v2 2x250 paired-end chemistry. The paper's processing steps were these. Reads were processed with Decombinator for assignment of V and J genes and CDR3, and barcode-based correction of errors and PCR bias was applied. Repertoires were subsampled to equal depth before Gini coefficients were calculated with the R ineq package. Three approaches were used to assess CDR3 similarity: GLIPH, Hamming distance and a shared triplet metric. TCRdb reprocessed the public reads (quality trimming at Q25 with fastp, clone calling with MiXCR) and kept in-frame beta chains. Under each unique CDR3 protein, matching rows form one entry showing the most common genes and DNA. The V and J calls and clone size are TCRdb's, not the authors'. The sample table contains 30,000 to 40,000 distinct CDR3 sequences; only one count was recorded for more than 6.5% of them. The biggest ten clones account for approximately 0.97% of the sample.

The sample holds many counts of this clonotype. No antigen is known for it. No much larger clone is present one base from it, and per-base qualities are unavailable. Sequences were derived from CD45RA+ CD4+ T cells from PBMCs, pooled from several time points, sampled from a donor given antiretroviral therapy, either interrupted or continuous. The sample's cell subset or site label is to be understood as: naive CD4+ CD45RA+ CD45RO- T cells. This clonotype originated in a pool of human donors with HIV. The chain uses TRBV5-1 and TRBJ2-1; 12 central bases correspond to TRBD2. For the CDR3, the sequence is CASSLGKTSGGGNEQFF. The DNA sequence is given as TGCGCCAGCAGCTTGGGGAAGACTAGCGGGGGAGGCAATGAGCAGTTCTTC.